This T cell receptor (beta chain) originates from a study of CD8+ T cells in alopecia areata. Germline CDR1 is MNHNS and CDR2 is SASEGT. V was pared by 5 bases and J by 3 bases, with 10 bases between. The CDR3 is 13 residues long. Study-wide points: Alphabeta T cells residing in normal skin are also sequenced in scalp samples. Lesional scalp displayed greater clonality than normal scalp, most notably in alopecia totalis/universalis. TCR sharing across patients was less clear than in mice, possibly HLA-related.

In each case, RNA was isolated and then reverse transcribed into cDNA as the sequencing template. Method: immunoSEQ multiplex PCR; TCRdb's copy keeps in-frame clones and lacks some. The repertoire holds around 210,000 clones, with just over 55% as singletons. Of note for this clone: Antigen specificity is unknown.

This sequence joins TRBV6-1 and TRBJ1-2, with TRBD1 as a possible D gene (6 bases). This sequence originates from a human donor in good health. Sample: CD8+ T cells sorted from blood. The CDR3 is CASSPTGDYGYTF. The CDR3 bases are TGTGCCAGCAGTCCGACAGGAGACTATGGCTACACCTTC.